This T cell receptor (beta chain) comes out of a study of T cells in Graves' hyperthyroidism and ophthalmopathy. For the study at large: At the time of initial diagnosis and before any treatment, peripheral blood was collected.

The CDR3 is 19 amino acids. Trimming took 2 bases from V and 0 from J, leaving 20 bases between them. CDR1 is MNHNS, CDR2 SASEGT, per germline. Study-level points and caveats: Separation of ophthalmopathy from stable hyperthyroidism was achieved by a 13 V-J model.

About this clonotype: Its cognate antigen is unknown.

The authors took PBMCs from about 9.5 ml fresh peripheral blood. Amplification of TCR beta CDR3 regions was performed using RNA transcripts as template. HTBI primers were the set used in a first-round RT-PCR of the TCR CDR3. From the multiplex PCR reads, TCRdb called clonotypes with MiXCR, one entry per CDR3 protein. The data contain over 500,000 distinct CDR3 sequences, about 16% of them singletons. Input material: blood. The chain carries TRBV6-1 and TRBJ1-5; D unclear. This sequence was found in a woman aged 30 to 39 with Graves' ophthalmopathy. CDR3 residues: CASSERAGGMGVSNQPQHF. In DNA form, the CDR3 reads TGTGCCAGCAGTGAACGTGCCGGTGGAATGGGAGTTAGCAATCAGCCCCAGCATTTT.